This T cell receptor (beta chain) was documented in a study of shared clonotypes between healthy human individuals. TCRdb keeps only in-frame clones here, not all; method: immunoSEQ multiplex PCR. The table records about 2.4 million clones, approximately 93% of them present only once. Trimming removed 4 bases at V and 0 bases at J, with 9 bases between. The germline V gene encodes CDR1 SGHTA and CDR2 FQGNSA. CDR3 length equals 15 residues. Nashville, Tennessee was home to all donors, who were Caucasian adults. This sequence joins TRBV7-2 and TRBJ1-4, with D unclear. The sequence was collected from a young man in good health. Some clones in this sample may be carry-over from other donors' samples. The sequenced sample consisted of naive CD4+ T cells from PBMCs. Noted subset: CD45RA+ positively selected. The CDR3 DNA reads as TGTGCCAGCAGCTCCGGACCTGCAACTAATGAAAAACTGTTTTTT. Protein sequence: CASSSGPATNEKLFF.